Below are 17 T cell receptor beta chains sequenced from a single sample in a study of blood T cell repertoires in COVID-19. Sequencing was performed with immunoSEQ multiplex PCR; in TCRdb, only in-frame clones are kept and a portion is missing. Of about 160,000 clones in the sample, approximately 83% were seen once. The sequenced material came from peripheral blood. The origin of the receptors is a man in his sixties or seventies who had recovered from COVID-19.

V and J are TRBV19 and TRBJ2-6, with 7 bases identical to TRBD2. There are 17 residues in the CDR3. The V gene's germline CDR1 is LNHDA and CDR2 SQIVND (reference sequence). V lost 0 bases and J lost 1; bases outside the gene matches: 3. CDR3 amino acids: CASSIDPGLSGANVLTF. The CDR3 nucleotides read TGTGCCAGTAGTATAGACCCGGGACTATCTGGGGCCAACGTCCTGACTTTC. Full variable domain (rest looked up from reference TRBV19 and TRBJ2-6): DGGITQSPKYLFRKEGQNVTLSCEQNLNHDAMYWYRQDPGQGLRLIYYSQIVNDFQKGDIAEGYSVSREKKESFPLTVTSAQKNPTAFYLCASSIDPGLSGANVLTFGAGSRLTVL.

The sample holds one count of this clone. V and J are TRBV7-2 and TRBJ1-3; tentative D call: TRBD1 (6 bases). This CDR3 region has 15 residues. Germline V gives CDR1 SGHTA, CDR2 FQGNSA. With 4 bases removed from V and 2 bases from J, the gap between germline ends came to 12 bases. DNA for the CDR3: TGTGCCAGCAGCTGGGGGGGGACACCTGGAAACACCATATATTTT. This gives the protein CASSWGGTPGNTIYF.

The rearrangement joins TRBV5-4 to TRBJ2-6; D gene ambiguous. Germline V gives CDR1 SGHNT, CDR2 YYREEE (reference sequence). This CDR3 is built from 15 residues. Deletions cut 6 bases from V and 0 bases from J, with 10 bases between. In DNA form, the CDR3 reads TGTGCCAGCATGCGAGGAGTCTCTGGGGCCAACGTCCTGACTTTC. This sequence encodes CASMRGVSGANVLTF.

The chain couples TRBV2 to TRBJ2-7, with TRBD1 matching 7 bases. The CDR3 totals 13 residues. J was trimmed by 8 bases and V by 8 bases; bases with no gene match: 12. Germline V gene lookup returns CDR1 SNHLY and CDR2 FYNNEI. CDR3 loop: CASGRDSRVKQYF. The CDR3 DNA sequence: TGTGCCAGCGGAAGGGACAGCCGGGTCAAGCAGTACTTC.

The CDR3 region has the DNA TGTGCCAGCAGTCTAGGAGGGGAAGAAAAACTGTTTTTT. This gives the protein CASSLGGEEKLFF. V is TRBV25-1 and J is TRBJ1-4; TRBD1 is a possible D gene (5 bases). CDR3 length equals 13 residues. The germline V gene encodes CDR1 MGHDK and CDR2 SYGVNS. Trimming cost V 5 bases and J 8 bases, with 12 bases left between them.

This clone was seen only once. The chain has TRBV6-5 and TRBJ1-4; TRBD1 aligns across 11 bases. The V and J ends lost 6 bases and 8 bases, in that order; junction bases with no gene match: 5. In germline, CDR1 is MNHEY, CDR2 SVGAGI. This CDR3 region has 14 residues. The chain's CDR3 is CASSRDRGMEKLFF. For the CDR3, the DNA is TGTGCCAGCAGCCGGGACAGGGGGATGGAAAAACTGTTTTTT.

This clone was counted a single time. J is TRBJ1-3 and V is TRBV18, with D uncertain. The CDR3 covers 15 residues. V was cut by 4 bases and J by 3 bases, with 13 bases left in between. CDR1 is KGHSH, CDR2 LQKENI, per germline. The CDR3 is CASSQTGVVGNTIYF. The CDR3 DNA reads TGTGCCAGCTCACAGACGGGAGTAGTTGGAAACACCATATATTTT.

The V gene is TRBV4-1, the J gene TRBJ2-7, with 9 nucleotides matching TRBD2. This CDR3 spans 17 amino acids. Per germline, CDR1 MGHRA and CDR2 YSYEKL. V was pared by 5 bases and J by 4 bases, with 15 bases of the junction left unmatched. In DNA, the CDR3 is TGCGCCAGCAGCGAACTACCCCCGGGACTAGCAAGATACGAGCAGTACTTC. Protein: CASSELPPGLARYEQYF.

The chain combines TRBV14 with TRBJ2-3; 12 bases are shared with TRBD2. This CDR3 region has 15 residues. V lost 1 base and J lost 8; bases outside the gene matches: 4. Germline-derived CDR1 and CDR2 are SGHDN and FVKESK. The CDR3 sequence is CASSQASGRAATQYF. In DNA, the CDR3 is TGTGCCAGCAGCCAAGCTAGCGGGAGGGCCGCTACGCAGTATTTT.

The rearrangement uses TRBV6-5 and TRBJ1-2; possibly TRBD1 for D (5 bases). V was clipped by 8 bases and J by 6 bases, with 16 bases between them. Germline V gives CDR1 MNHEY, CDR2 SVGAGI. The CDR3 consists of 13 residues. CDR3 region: CASGRLGPDGYTF. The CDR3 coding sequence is TGTGCCAGCGGCCGCTTGGGGCCGGATGGCTACACCTTC.

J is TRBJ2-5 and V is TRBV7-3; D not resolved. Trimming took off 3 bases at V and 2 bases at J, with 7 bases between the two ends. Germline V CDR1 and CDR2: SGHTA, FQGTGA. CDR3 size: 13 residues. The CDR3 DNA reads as TGTGCCAGCAGCTTTAACAGACAAGAGACCCAGTACTTC. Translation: CASSFNRQETQYF.

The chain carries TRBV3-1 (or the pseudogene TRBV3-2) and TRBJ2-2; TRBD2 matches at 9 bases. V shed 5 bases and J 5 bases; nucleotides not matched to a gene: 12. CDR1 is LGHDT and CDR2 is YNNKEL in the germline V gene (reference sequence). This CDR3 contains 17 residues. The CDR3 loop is CASSANTGTSNTGELFF. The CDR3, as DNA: TGTGCCAGCAGCGCGAATACCGGGACTAGCAATACCGGGGAGCTGTTTTTT.

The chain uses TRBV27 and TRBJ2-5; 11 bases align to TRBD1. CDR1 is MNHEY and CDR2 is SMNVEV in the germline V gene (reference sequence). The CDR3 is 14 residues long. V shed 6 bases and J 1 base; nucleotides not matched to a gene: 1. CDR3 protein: CASRGTGGQETQYF. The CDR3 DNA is TGTGCCAGCAGGGGGACAGGGGGCCAAGAGACCCAGTACTTC.

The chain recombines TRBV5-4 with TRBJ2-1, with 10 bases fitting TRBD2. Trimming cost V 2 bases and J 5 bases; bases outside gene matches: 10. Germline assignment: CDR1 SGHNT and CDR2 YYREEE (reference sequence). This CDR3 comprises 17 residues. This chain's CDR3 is CASSLAPGTSVNNEQFF. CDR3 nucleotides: TGTGCCAGCAGCTTAGCTCCCGGGACTAGCGTTAACAATGAGCAGTTCTTC.

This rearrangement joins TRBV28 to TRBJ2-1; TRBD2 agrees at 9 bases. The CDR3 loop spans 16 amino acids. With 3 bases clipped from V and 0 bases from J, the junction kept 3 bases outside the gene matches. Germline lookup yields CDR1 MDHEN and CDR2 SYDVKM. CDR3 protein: CASSFTSGLSYNEQFF. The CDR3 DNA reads TGTGCCAGCAGTTTCACTAGCGGGCTCTCCTACAATGAGCAGTTCTTC.

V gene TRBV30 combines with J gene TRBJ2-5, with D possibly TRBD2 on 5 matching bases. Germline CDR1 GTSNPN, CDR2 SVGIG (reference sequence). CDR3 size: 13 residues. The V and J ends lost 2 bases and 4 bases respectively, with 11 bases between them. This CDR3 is CAWSSLAGETQYF. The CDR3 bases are TGTGCCTGGAGTAGTCTAGCAGGAGAGACCCAGTACTTC.

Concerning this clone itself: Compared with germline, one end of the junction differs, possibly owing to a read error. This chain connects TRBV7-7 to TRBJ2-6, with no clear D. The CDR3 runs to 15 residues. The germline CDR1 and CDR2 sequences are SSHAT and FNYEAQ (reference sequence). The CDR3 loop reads CASSPLQSGANVLTF. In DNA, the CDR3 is TGTGCTAGCAGCCCGTTACAGTCTGGGGCCAACGTCCTGACTTTC. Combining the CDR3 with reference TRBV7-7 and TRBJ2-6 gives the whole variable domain GAGVSQSPRYKVTKRGQDVTLRCDPISSHATLYWYQQALGQGPEFLTYFNYEAQPDKSGLPSDRFSAERPEGSISTLTIQRTEQRDSAMYRCASSPLQSGANVLTFGAGSRLTVL.